This T cell receptor beta chain was obtained from a study of blood T cell repertoires in COVID-19. Study background: The samples span acute and convalescent COVID-19 from the United States, Italy and Spain. Sample material is recorded as cDNA or gDNA derived from T cells, B-cell-depleted T cells, or PBMCs.

Assay used: immunoSEQ multiplex PCR; TCRdb lists only in-frame clones, some missing. The table includes about 220,000 clones, roughly 83% detected once. Cohort placement rested on clinical history that participants reported themselves. This clone has only a few counts. The CDR3 is 12 amino acids. Germline loops: CDR1 GTSNPN, CDR2 SVGIG (reference sequence). This TCR derives from a woman aged 40-49 years with acute COVID-19. This rearrangement joins TRBV30 to TRBJ1-2, with a possible D match to TRBD1 (6 bases). The sample comprised PBMCs or T cells enriched from blood (not recorded which). The CDR3 bases are TGTGTGGCGGGGGGCCGAAACTATGGCTACACCTTC. Protein: CVAGGRNYGYTF.